This T cell receptor (beta chain) was recovered during a study of T cell clones after liver transplantation. Trimming at V came to 0 bases and at J to 0 bases, leaving 3 bases not matched to a gene. The CDR3 covers 16 residues. Germline-derived CDR1 and CDR2 are MNHNS and SASEGT. The protocol was immunoSEQ multiplex PCR, while the TCRdb copy is restricted to in-frame clones and leaves out a portion. In the table there are 15,000 to 20,000 clones, 80% to 90% of which are singletons. The chain links TRBV6-1 to TRBJ1-1; 8 bases match TRBD1. Sequencing was performed on CD8+ T cells from blood, taken 46 months after liver transplant. This clonotype originated in a human patient who received a liver transplant. Some T cells may have originated in the graft donor. CDR3 nucleotides: TGTGCCAGCAGTGAAGCCGACAGGGGTATGAACACTGAAGCTTTCTTT. Residues: CASSEADRGMNTEAFF.